This passage covers 5 T cell receptor beta chains from one sample sequenced in a study of human T cells and chemical hapten exposure. TCRdb redid the calling of the RACE reads with MiXCR, one entry per CDR3 protein. Of tens of thousands of distinct CDR3 sequences listed, 8.5% to 10% are singletons. The time point here: pre-sensitization, week 0. Documented treatment: therapeutic diphenylcyclopropenone sensitization with weekly scalp DPC. Researchers extracted total RNA from unfractionated whole blood. The input for sequencing was whole blood, taken in connection with sensitization to the hapten diphenylcyclopropenone (DPC). The source of these receptors is a woman in her 30s with alopecia areata. Some clones in this sample may be carry-over from other donors' samples.

The chain recombines TRBV4-3 with TRBJ2-7; D possibly uses TRBD1 or TRBD2 (5 bases each). Deletions cut 3 bases from V and 3 bases from J, with 15 bases between. CDR3 length equals 15 residues. Germline loops: CDR1 LGHNA, CDR2 YSLEER. The CDR3 DNA reads TGCGCCAGCAGCCATCGTAGAGAGGGGAACTACGAGCAGTACTTC. It is translated as CASSHRREGNYEQYF.

This rearrangement joins TRBV12-3 or TRBV12-4 to TRBJ2-3; weak D call: TRBD2 (5 bases). The CDR3 is 15 amino acids. The V end was cut by 6 bases, the J end by 4 bases, with 17 bases between. The CDR3 DNA reads as TGTGCCAGCAGGCAGCAAGATTGGCGGGCAGATACGCAGTATTTT. Protein: CASRQQDWRADTQYF.

This clonotype occurred many times. The CDR3 DNA reads as TGTGCCAGCAGCTTGGACAGGGTAGACGAGCAGTACTTC. Translated, it gives CASSLDRVDEQYF. The chain is built from TRBV5-5 and TRBJ2-7, with a weak D call TRBD1 (6 bases). This CDR3 has 13 residues. CDR1 and CDR2 from the germline V gene are SGHKS and YYEKEE (reference sequence). Deletions cut 0 bases from V and 5 bases from J, with 9 bases between.

This clonotype has more than one count but fewer than ten. The rearrangement links TRBV7-2 to TRBJ1-5; D is undetermined. Germline V gene lookup returns CDR1 SGHTA and CDR2 FQGNSA. V was shortened by 0 bases and J by 5 bases, with 5 bases between the two germline ends. The length of the CDR3 is 13 residues. The CDR3 nucleotides read TGTGCCAGCAGCTTAGCGAGCCATCAGCCCCAGCATTTT. The encoded protein is CASSLASHQPQHF.

The sample holds many counts of this clonotype. This chain connects TRBV12-3 or TRBV12-4 to TRBJ1-2; TRBD1 aligns across 9 bases. The CDR3 runs 15 residues. Trimming took 5 bases from V and 6 from J; bases not matched to a gene: 10. The CDR3 here is CASSPTGGQIDGYTF. The CDR3, as DNA: TGTGCCAGCAGTCCCACAGGGGGCCAAATTGATGGCTACACCTTC.